The present entry profiles one T cell receptor (beta chain) with its context. This sample was taken from a study of blood T cell repertoires in COVID-19. Across the whole study: Acute and convalescent COVID-19 specimens originated in the United States, Italy and Spain. The analysed material was cDNA or gDNA that came from T cells, B-cell-depleted T cells, or PBMCs.

Germline V gene sequence: CDR1 SEHNR, CDR2 FQNEAQ (reference sequence). The CDR3 loop spans 13 amino acids. V was shortened by 8 bases and J by 1 base, with 11 bases between the two germline ends. Only in-frame clones appear in the TCRdb table, and some are missing; sequencing was by immunoSEQ multiplex PCR. The sample shows 150,000 or so clones, approximately 87% of them seen only once. The TCR comes from a woman aged 70-85 years with acute or convalescent COVID-19. Sequenced material: peripheral blood. The chain combines TRBV7-9 with TRBJ1-1, with D tentatively TRBD1 (5 bases). The CDR3 DNA reads TGTGCCAGCCAAAACGGGGGGAACACTGAAGCTTTCTTT. Translating gives CASQNGGNTEAFF.